These 5 T cell receptor beta chains came from one sample sequenced in a study of cytomegalovirus exposure and HLA in healthy donors (dated by TCRdb to 2017 to 2019). Library prep was done by the immunoSEQ multiplex PCR assay. For the multiplex PCR, a mixture combining 60 forward primers for TCR Vbeta segments and 13 reverse primers for TCR Jbeta segments was used. As stored in TCRdb, this immuneACCESS dataset retains in-frame rearrangements with V and J assigned. A fraction of the clones does not appear; measured against another copy, unresolved V genes explain less than half of the discrepancy, and the remainder lacks a known reason. The sample table lists roughly 100,000 clones, approximately 85% of them with a count of one. Of the sample, less than 5% is held by the ten largest clones. The sample taken for sequencing was PBMCs. The source is a man aged 25 to 40 in good health and CMV-seronegative.

The chain is built from TRBV5-5 and TRBJ2-5; D remains unclear. Per the germline V gene, CDR1 is SGHKS and CDR2 is YYEKEE (reference sequence). V was shortened by 4 bases and J by 5 bases, with 18 bases between the two germline ends. The CDR3 is made up of 15 amino acids. CDR3: CASSPVISLWETQYF. The CDR3 DNA reads as TGTGCCAGCAGCCCGGTGATATCTTTGTGGGAGACCCAGTACTTC.

In its sample, this clone was seen a few times. The V gene is TRBV6-5, the J gene TRBJ2-3, with D maybe TRBD2 (5 bases). The germline V gene encodes CDR1 MNHEY and CDR2 SVGAGI. This CDR3 contains 13 residues. Trimming pared 10 bases from V and 0 bases from J, leaving 11 bases between. The CDR3 loop is CATRRGSTDTQYF. CDR3 coding DNA: TGTGCCACCCGTAGAGGGAGCACAGATACGCAGTATTTT.

The chain couples TRBV30 to TRBJ2-2, with 11 bases identical to TRBD2. This CDR3 has 14 amino acids. Germline CDR1 is GTSNPN and CDR2 is SVGIG (reference sequence). The J segment lost 5 bases and the V segment lost 3 bases, leaving 2 bases of the junction unmatched. CDR3 residues: CAWRGLAETGELFF. In DNA form, the CDR3 reads TGTGCCTGGAGGGGACTAGCGGAAACCGGGGAGCTGTTTTTT.

A few counts support this clone. The chain recombines TRBV4-2 with TRBJ2-7; 8 nucleotides match TRBD2. Germline lookup yields CDR1 LGHNA and CDR2 YNFKEQ. Trimming cost V 0 bases and J 5 bases; bases outside gene matches: 9. CDR3 length equals 16 residues. CDR3 region: CASSQDAASGHDEQYF. CDR3 DNA sequence: TGTGCCAGCAGCCAAGATGCGGCTAGCGGGCACGACGAGCAGTACTTC.

This clone was seen only once. The J gene is TRBJ2-7, the V gene TRBV27; possibly TRBD2 for D (5 bases). V lost 8 bases, J lost 5 bases, and 13 bases lay in between. CDR1 MNHEY and CDR2 SMNVEV come from the germline V gene (reference sequence). The length of the CDR3 is 12 residues. The CDR3, as DNA: TGTGCCAGCGCATCCGGGAATCACGAGCAGTACTTC. As protein: CASASGNHEQYF.